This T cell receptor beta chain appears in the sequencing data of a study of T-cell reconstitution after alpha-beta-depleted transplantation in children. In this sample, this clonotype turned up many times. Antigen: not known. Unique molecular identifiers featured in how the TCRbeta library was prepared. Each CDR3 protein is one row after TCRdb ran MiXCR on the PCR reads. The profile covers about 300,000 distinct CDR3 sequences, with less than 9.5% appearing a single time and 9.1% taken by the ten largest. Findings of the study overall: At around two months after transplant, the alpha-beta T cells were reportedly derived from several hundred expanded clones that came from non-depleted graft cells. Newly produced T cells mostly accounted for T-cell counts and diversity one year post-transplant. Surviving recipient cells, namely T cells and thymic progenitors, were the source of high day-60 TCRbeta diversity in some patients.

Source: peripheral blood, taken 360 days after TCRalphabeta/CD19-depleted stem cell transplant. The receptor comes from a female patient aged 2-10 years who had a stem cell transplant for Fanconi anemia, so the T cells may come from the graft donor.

The CDR3 coding sequence is TGCAGTGCTAGACGACAGGGTGCGTCTTTGGGGGAGCAGTTCTTC. Protein: CSARRQGASLGEQFF. The V and J genes are TRBV20-1 and TRBJ2-1; 7 bases map to TRBD1. Germline V lookup: CDR1 DFQATT, CDR2 SNEGSKA (reference sequence). Losses at the gene ends were 2 bases for V and 10 bases for J; bases not matched to a gene: 14. There are 15 residues in the CDR3.